Given below is one TCR beta chain in context. The target antigen is unknown. CDR1 is SGHNT, CDR2 YYREEE, per germline (reference sequence). V was clipped by 3 bases and J by 1 base; unmatched bases: 6. This CDR3 contains 16 residues. The sample comes from a study of identifying expanded T cells in peripheral blood. The study, taken as a whole, reports: Over approximately two and four weeks, about 15 and 19 clones changed, versus 1.2 between replicates. Variance in clone template counts between two-week samples significantly increased with total template count across all healthy donors.

Method: immunoSEQ multiplex PCR; TCRdb's copy keeps in-frame clones and lacks some. The table lists about 130,000 clones, 86% of them singletons. Collection occurred without any documented infections or immune events in donors. The chain has TRBV5-4 and TRBJ2-3; the match to TRBD1 covers 9 bases. Sequenced input: blood. The sequence derives from a person between 18 and 75 years old in good health. CDR3 coding DNA: TGTGCCAGCAGCTGGAGACAGGGGGGTGGCACAGATACGCAGTATTTT. Amino acids: CASSWRQGGGTDTQYF.